This paragraph covers one TCR beta chain sequence. Libraries were prepared by immunoSEQ multiplex PCR; TCRdb keeps only in-frame clonotypes and omits some of them. This sample has tens of thousands of clones, with approximately 94% found just once. The entry originates in a study of PD-1 blockade in classical Hodgkin lymphoma. Background on the study: Intravenous delivery of nivolumab at 3 mg/kg to patients occurred every 2 weeks.

Indicated time point: cycle 4 day 1 (C4D1), after 6 weeks of nivolumab. After autologous stem cell transplantation all patients relapsed, and prior brentuximab vedotin exposure differed between cohorts. Trimming took off 0 bases at V and 2 bases at J, with 11 bases between the two ends. There are 15 residues in the CDR3. The germline V gene has CDR1 SGHTS and CDR2 YDEGEE. Sequenced here: peripheral blood mononuclear cells (PBMCs), sampled before the fourth cycle of nivolumab. The sequence derives from a human donor with classical Hodgkin lymphoma. This rearrangement joins TRBV5-8 to TRBJ1-1; unclear D gene. The CDR3 sequence: CASSLGWEGNTEAFF. The CDR3 nucleotides read TGTGCCAGCAGCTTGGGGTGGGAAGGAAACACTGAAGCTTTCTTT.